This T cell receptor (beta chain) was retrieved from a study of OX40 agonist ivuxolimab in advanced cancers. Findings and caveats of the study: Also showing low normalized T-cell clonal expansion were some of the nonresponders. Circulating CD4+ and CD8+ T cells showed clonal expansion by week 6 at 0.1 to 3.0 mg/kg.

Sequencing was performed with immunoSEQ multiplex PCR; in TCRdb, only in-frame clones are kept and a portion is missing. The repertoire holds roughly 60,000 clones, 91% seen once, with roughly 13% in the top ten. As to this clone: The antigen is undetermined.

CDR3 length: 14 amino acids. Sequencing was performed on CD4+ or CD8+ T cells sorted from blood, taken in a trial of the OX40 agonist ivuxolimab. This sequence originates from an adult with an advanced solid tumor such as melanoma, head and neck, liver or kidney cancer. The V gene is TRBV12-1, the J gene TRBJ2-3; the DNA was not used to check the table's D call, TRBD2. TRBV12-1 is termed a pseudogene. CDR3 sequence: CASSYPTRGDTQYF. The DNA for the CDR3 is TGTGCCAGCAGCTACCCGACTAGAGGAGATACGCAGTATTTT.